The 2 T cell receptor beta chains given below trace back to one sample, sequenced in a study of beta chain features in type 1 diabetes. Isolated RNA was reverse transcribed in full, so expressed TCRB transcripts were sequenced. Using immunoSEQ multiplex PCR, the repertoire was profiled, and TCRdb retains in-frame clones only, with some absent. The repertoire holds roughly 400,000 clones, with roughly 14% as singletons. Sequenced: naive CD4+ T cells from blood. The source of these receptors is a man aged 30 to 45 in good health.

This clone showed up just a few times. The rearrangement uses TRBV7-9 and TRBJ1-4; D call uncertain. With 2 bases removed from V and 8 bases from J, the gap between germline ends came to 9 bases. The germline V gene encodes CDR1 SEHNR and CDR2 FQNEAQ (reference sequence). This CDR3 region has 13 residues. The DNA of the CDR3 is TGTGCCAGCAGCTTATCTACTCCGGAAAAACTGTTTTTT. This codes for CASSLSTPEKLFF.

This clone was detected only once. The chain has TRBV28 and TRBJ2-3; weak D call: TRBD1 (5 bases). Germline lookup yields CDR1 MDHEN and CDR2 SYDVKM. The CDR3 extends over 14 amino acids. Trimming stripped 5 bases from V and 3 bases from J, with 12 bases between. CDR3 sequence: CASSQQGVTDTQYF. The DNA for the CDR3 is TGTGCCAGCAGTCAGCAGGGTGTAACAGATACGCAGTATTTT.